The T cell receptor beta chain described here comes from a study of somatic mutations in cytotoxic T cells in rheumatoid arthritis. Note on this clone: Other DNA sequences in the same sample also yield this CDR3.

This CDR3 region has 12 residues. The germline V and J ends were trimmed by 5 bases and 8 bases, with 10 bases remaining between them. The germline V gene has CDR1 SEHNR and CDR2 FQNEAQ (reference sequence). The protocol was immunoSEQ multiplex PCR, while the TCRdb copy is restricted to in-frame clones and leaves out a portion. The data contain 6,800 or so clones, roughly 71% of them singletons. The sequencing sample was made of CD8+ T cells sorted from blood. V usage is TRBV7-9 and J usage is TRBJ2-1, with D maybe TRBD2 (5 bases). The receptor's source is an adult with rheumatoid arthritis. This CDR3 is CASSPDGDEQFF. The DNA for the CDR3 is TGTGCCAGCAGCCCGGACGGGGATGAGCAGTTCTTC. Drawing the rest from reference TRBV7-9 and TRBJ2-1, the complete variable domain is DTGVSQNPRHKITKRGQNVTFRCDPISEHNRLYWYRQTLGQGPEFLTYFQNEAQLEKSRLLSDRFSAERPKGSFSTLEIQRTEQGDSAMYLCASSPDGDEQFFGPGTRLTVL.